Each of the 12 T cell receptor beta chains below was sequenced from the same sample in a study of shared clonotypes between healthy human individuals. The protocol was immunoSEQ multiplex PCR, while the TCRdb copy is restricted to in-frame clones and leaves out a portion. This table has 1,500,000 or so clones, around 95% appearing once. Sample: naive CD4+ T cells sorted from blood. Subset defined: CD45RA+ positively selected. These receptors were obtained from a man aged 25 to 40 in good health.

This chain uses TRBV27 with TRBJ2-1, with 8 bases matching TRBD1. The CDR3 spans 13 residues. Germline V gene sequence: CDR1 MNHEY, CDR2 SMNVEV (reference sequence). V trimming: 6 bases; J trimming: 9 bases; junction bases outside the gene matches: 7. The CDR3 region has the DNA TGTGCCAGCAGGACAACAGGGGGTATTGAGCAGTTCTTC. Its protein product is CASRTTGGIEQFF.

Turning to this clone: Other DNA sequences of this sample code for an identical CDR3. The CDR3 DNA reads TGTGCCAGCAGTTTCGGGGGTGGCTACACCTTC. Translating it yields CASSFGGGYTF. This chain links TRBV28 with TRBJ1-2; tentative D call: TRBD1 (5 bases). Germline V CDR1 and CDR2: MDHEN, SYDVKM. V lost 3 bases, J lost 7 bases, and 6 bases lay in between. CDR3 length equals 11 residues.

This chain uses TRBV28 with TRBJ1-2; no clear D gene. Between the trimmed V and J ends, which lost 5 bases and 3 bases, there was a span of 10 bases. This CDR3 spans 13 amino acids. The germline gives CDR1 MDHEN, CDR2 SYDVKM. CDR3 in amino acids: CASSVDNYYGYTF. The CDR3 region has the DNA TGTGCCAGCAGTGTTGATAACTACTATGGCTACACCTTC.

For the CDR3, the DNA is TGTGCCAGAAGCTTGGACAGGGAGAACACTGAAGCTTTCTTT. Amino acid sequence: CARSLDRENTEAFF. The chain couples TRBV5-3 to TRBJ1-1; possibly TRBD1 for D (6 bases). TRBV5-3 is an open reading frame whose function is uncertain. Trimming stripped 0 bases from V and 1 base from J, with 7 bases between. This CDR3 is 14 amino acids long.

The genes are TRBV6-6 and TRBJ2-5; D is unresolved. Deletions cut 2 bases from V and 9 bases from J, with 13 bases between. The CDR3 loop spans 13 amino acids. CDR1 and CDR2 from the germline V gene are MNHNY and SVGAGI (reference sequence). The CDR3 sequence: CASSYMPNVSQYF. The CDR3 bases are TGTGCCAGCAGTTACATGCCCAATGTGTCCCAGTACTTC.

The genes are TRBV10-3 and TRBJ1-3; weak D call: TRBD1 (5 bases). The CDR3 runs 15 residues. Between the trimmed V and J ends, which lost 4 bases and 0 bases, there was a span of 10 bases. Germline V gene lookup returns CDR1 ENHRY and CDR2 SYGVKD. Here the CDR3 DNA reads TGTGCCATCAGTGTGGGACTGCACTCTGGAAACACCATATATTTT. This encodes CAISVGLHSGNTIYF.

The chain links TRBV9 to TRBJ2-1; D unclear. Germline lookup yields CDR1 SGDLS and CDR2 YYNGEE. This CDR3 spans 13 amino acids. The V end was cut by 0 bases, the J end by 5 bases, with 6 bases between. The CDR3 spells CASSVVANNEQFF. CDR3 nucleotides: TGTGCCAGCAGCGTAGTTGCCAACAATGAGCAGTTCTTC.

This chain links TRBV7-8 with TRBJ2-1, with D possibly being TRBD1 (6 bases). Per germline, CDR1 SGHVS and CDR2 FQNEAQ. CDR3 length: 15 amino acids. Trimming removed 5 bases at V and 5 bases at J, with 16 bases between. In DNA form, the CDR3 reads TGTGCCAGCAGCCCCGGGGACAAATTTGACAATGAGCAGTTCTTC. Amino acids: CASSPGDKFDNEQFF. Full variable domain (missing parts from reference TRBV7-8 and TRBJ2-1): GAGVSQSPRYKVAKRGQDVALRCDPISGHVSLFWYQQALGQGPEFLTYFQNEAQLDKSGLPSDRFFAERPEGSVSTLKIQRTQQEDSAVYLCASSPGDKFDNEQFFGPGTRLTVL.

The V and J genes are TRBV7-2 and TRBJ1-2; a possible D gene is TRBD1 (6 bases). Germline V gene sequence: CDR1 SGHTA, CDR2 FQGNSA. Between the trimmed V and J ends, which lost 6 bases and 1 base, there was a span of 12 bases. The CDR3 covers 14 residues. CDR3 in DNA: TGTGCCAGCAGACCCGACAGGCTTAACTATGGCTACACCTTC. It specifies CASRPDRLNYGYTF.

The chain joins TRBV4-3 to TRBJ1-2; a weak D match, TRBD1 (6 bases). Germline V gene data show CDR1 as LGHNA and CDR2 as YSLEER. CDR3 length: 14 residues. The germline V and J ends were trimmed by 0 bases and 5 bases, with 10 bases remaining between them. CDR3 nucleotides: TGCGCCAGCAGCCAAGATAGGGGGAAGTATGGCTACACCTTC. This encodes CASSQDRGKYGYTF.

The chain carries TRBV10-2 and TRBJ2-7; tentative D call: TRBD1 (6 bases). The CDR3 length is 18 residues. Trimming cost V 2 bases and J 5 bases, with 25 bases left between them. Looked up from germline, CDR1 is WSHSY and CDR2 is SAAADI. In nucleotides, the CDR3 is TGCGCCAGCAGTGAGGCGGTGGGCCTAGGCAGGGGTAGCCACGAGCAGTACTTC. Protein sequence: CASSEAVGLGRGSHEQYF.

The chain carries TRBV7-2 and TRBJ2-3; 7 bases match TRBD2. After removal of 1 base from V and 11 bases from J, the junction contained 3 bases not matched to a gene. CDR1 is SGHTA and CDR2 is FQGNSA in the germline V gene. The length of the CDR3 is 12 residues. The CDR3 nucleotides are TGTGCCAGCAGCTTAGACGGCGGGAGGCAGTATTTT. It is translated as CASSLDGGRQYF.